This TCR beta chain was observed in a study of CD8 T cells in ankylosing spondylitis. This CDR3 is 15 amino acids long. V lost 5 bases to trimming and J lost 4 bases; unmatched junction nucleotides: 13. CDR1 and CDR2 from the germline V gene are DFQATT and SNEGSKA (reference sequence). Points from the study as a whole: The authors found the disease-linked clones to be CD8+ and relatively rare in peripheral blood. Disease-linked clones reportedly concentrated significantly in matched ankylosing spondylitis synovial fluid. Apparently characteristic of ankylosing spondylitis blood was a TCR beta motif (eight highly homologous variants).

Construction of TCR beta libraries was performed using quantitative 5'-RACE with molecular barcodes. TCRdb re-called the 5' RACE reads with MiXCR, one entry per CDR3 protein. The sample includes under 450,000 distinct CDR3 sequences, 15% to 20% of them seen just once. A remark on this clonotype: Its antigen is not identified.

This chain joins TRBV20-1 and TRBJ2-7, with TRBD2 matching 8 bases. The source material was blood, either unsorted or a sorted T cell fraction (not recorded which). The sequence was obtained from a male donor with ankylosing spondylitis. In nucleotides, the CDR3 is TGCAGTGCTCCCCCCGCTGGGGCGGGGGGATACGAGCAGTACTTC. Translated, it gives CSAPPAGAGGYEQYF.